Sequencing of this TCR beta chain was carried out in a study of T-cell memory formation after mild COVID-19. Ten or more counts support this clonotype. TCRdb independently ran MiXCR on the 5' RACE reads; one entry per CDR3 protein. This sample has 340,000 or so distinct CDR3 sequences, with about an eighth found just once. The V end was cut by 3 bases, the J end by 5 bases, with 14 bases between. In germline, CDR1 is SGHNT, CDR2 YYREEE (reference sequence). The CDR3 is 14 amino acids. The source of this sequence is a man in his late teens or twenties who had mild COVID-19 (a few samples of this study predate the infection). Cell type and time point are not known. The rearrangement links TRBV5-4 to TRBJ2-5; tentative D call: TRBD1 (6 bases). Sequencing was done on a sample of PBMCs or a T cell subset sorted from them (not recorded which). In DNA form, the CDR3 reads TGTGCCAGCAGCTCAAAACAGGGTGGTGAGACCCAGTACTTC. Translated, it gives CASSSKQGGETQYF.